This T cell receptor (beta chain) emerged from a study of shared T cell receptors in the human thymus. A single count supports this clone. V lost 1 base and J lost 9; bases outside the gene matches: 0. Germline V lookup: CDR1 MNHNS, CDR2 SASEGT. This CDR3 comprises 12 residues. The data were produced by immunoSEQ multiplex PCR, yet TCRdb's version contains in-frame clones alone and is incomplete. The table records roughly 700,000 clones, 70% to 90% of them present only once. This same sample was also part of a study on human thymus T cells. That work adds: Surgeons resected thymus tissue during corrective heart surgery.

The sequencing sample was made of thymocytes. The TCR sequence derives from a boy younger than two with a congenital heart defect. The chain has TRBV6-1 and TRBJ2-1, with 7 bases fitting TRBD2. The CDR3 DNA reads as TGTGCCAGCAGTGAAGGGGGGGGTGAGCAGTTCTTC. Protein: CASSEGGGEQFF.